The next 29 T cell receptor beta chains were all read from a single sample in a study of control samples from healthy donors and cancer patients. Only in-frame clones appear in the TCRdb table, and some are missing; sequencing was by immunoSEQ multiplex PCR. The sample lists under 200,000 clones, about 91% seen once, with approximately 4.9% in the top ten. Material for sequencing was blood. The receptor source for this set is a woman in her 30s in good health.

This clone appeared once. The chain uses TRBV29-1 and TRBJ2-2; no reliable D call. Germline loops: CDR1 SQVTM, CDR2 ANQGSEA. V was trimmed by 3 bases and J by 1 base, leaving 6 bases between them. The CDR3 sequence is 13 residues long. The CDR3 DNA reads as TGCAGCGTTGACGGTGGGAACACCGGGGAGCTGTTTTTT. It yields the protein CSVDGGNTGELFF.

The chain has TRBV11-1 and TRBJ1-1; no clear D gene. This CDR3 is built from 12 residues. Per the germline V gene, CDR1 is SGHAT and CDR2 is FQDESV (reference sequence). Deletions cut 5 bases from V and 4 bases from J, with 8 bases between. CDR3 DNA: TGTGCCAGCAGCACTCAGGTCACTGAAGCTTTCTTT. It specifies CASSTQVTEAFF.

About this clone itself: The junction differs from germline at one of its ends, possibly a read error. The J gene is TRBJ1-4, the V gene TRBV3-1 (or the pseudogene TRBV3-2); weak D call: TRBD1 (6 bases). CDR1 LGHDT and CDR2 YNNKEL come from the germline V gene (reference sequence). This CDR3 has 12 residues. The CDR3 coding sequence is TGTGCCAGCAGCCAAGGTAGTGGGACACTGCTTTTT. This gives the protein CASSQGSGTLLF.

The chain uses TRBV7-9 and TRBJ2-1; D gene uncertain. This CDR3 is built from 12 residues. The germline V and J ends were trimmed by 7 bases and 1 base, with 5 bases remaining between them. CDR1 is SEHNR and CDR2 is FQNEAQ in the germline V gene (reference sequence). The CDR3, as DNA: TGTGCCAGCACCATTTCCTACAATGAGCAGTTCTTC. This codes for CASTISYNEQFF.

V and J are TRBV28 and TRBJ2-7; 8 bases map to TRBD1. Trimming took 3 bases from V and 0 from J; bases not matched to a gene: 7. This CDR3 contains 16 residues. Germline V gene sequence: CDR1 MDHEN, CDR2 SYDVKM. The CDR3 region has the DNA TGTGCCAGCAGTTTCGAACCGGGACAGGCCTCCTACGAGCAGTACTTC. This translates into CASSFEPGQASYEQYF.

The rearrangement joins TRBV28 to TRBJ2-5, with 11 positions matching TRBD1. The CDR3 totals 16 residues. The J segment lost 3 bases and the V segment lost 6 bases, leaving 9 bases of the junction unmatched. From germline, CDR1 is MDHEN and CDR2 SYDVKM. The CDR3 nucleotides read TGTGCCAGCAGCCGGAGGACAGGGGGCATAGAAGAGACCCAGTACTTC. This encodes CASSRRTGGIEETQYF.

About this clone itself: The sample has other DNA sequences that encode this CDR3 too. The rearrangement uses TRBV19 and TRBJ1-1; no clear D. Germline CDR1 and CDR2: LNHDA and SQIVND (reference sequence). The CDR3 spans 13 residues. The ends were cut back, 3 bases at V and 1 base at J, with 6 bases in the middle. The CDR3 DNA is TGTGCCAGTAGTATTAGTGGGAACACTGAAGCTTTCTTT. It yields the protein CASSISGNTEAFF.

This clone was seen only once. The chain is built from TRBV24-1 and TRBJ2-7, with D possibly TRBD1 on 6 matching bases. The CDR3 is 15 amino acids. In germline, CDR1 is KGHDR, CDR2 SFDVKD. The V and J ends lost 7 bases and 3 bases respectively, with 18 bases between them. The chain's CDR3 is CATSEPGTKNYEQYF. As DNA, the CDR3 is TGTGCCACCAGCGAACCCGGGACAAAGAACTACGAGCAGTACTTC.

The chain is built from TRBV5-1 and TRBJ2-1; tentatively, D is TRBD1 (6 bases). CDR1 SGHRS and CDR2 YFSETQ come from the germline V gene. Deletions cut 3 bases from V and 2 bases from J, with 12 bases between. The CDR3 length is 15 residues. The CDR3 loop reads CASSYHRVPYNEQFF. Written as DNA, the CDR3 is TGCGCCAGCAGCTACCACAGGGTCCCCTACAATGAGCAGTTCTTC.

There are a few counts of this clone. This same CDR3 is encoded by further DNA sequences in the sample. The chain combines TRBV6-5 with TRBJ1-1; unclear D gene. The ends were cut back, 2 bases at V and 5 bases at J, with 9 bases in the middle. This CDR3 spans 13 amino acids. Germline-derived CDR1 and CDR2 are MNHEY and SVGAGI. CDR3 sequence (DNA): TGTGCCAGCAGTTACGGTAGAGGAACTGAAGCTTTCTTT. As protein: CASSYGRGTEAFF.

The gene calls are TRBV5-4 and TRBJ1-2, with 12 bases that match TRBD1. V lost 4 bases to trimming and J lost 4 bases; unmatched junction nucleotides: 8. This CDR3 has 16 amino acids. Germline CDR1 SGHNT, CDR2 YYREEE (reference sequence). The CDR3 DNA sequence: TGTGCCAGCAGCCGGGACAGGGGGCTAACGCTCTATGGCTACACCTTC. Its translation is CASSRDRGLTLYGYTF.

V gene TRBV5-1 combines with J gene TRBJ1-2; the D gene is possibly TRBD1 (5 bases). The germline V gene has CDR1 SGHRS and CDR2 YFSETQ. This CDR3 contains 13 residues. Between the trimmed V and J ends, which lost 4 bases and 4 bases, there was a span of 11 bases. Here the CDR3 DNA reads TGCGCCAGCAGCCCAGGGACTTCCTATGGCTACACCTTC. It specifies CASSPGTSYGYTF.

The CDR3 coding sequence is TGTGCCAGCAGCTTAGGAGGGGCCAACGTCCTGACTTTC. Amino acid sequence: CASSLGGANVLTF. The chain uses TRBV7-9 and TRBJ2-6; the D is unclear. This CDR3 comprises 13 residues. Germline V gene data show CDR1 as SEHNR and CDR2 as FQNEAQ (reference sequence). V was trimmed by 1 base and J by 4 bases, leaving 2 bases between them.

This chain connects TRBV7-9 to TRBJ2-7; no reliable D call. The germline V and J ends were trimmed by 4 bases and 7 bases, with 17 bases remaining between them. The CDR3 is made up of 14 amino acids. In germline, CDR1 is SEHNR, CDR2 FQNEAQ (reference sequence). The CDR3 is CASSSTLGLGEQYF. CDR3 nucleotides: TGTGCCAGCAGCTCGACCCTTGGCTTGGGGGAGCAGTACTTC.

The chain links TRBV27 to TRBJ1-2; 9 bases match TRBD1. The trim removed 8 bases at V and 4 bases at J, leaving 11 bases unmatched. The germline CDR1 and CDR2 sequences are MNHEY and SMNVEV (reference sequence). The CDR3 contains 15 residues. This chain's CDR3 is CASGTGDREGYGYTF. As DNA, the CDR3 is TGTGCCAGCGGTACGGGGGACAGGGAAGGCTATGGCTACACCTTC.

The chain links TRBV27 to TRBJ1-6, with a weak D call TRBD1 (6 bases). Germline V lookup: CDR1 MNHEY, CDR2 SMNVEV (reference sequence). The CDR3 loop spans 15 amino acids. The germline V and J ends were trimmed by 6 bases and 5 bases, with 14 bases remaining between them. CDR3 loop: CASRSTTGNNSPLHF. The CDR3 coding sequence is TGTGCCAGCAGATCCACGACAGGAAATAATTCACCCCTCCACTTT.

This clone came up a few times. The CDR3 nucleotides read TGTGCCAGCATCTATCACCCGAACACCGGGGAGCTGTTTTTT. Translation: CASIYHPNTGELFF. The rearrangement joins TRBV2 to TRBJ2-2, with D unclear. The CDR3 length is 14 residues. With 7 bases removed from V and 0 bases from J, the gap between germline ends came to 9 bases. Germline loops: CDR1 SNHLY, CDR2 FYNNEI.

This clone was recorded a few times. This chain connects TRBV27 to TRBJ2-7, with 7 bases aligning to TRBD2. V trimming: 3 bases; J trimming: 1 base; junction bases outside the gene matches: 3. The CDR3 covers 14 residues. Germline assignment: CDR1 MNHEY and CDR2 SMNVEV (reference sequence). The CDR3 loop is CASSLREGSYEQYF. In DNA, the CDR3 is TGTGCCAGCAGTTTGAGGGAGGGGTCCTACGAGCAGTACTTC.

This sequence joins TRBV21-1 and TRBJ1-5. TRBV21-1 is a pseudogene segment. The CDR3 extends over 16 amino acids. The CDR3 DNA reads TGTGCCAGCGACTACACAGGAAATTATAGCAATCAGCCCCAGCATTTT. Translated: CASDYTGNYSNQPQHF.

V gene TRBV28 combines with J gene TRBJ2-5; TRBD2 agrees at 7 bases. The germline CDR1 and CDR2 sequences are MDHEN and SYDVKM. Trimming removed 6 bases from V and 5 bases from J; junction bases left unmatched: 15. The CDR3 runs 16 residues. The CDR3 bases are TGTGCCAGCAGGGGAATTGGGAGGGTAGTTCTGGAGACCCAGTACTTC. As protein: CASRGIGRVVLETQYF.

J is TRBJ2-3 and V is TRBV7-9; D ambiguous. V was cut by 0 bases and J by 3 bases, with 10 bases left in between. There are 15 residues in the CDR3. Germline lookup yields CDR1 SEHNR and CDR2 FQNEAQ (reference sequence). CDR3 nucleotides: TGTGCCAGCAGCTTAGCACAGAGTAGGACAGATACGCAGTATTTT. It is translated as CASSLAQSRTDTQYF.

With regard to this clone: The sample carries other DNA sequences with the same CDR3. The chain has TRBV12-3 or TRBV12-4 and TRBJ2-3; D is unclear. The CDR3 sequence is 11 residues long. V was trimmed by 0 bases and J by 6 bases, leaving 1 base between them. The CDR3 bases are TGTGCCAGCAGTTTAGCTGATACGCAGTATTTT. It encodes CASSLADTQYF.

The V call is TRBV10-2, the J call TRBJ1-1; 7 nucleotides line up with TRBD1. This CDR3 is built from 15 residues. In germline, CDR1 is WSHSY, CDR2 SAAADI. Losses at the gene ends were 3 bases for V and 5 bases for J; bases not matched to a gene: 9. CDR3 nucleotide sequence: TGCGCCAGCAGTGAAGTTACAGGGGTTGGGACTGAAGCTTTCTTT. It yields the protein CASSEVTGVGTEAFF.

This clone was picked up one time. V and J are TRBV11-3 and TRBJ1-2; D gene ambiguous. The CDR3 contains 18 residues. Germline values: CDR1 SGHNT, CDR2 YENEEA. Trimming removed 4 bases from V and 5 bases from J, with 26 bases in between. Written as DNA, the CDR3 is TGTGCCAGCAGCTCAGCCAGAACTTTAGGTCATATCGAATATGGCTACACCTTC. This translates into CASSSARTLGHIEYGYTF.

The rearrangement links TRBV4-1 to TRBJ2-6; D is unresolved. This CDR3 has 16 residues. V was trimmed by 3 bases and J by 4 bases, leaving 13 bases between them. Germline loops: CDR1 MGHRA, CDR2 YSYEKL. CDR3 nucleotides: TGCGCCAGCAGCCAGATAAGTCTAACGGGGGCCAACGTCCTGACTTTC. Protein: CASSQISLTGANVLTF.

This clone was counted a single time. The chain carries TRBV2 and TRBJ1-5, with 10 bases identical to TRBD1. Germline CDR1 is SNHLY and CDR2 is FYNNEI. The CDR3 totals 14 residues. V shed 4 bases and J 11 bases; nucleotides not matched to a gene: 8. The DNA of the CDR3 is TGTGCCAGCAGTGTAGAGACAGGGGGCTTGGCCCAGCATTTT. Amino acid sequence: CASSVETGGLAQHF. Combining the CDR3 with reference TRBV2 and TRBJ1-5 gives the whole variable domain EPEVTQTPSHQVTQMGQEVILRCVPISNHLYFYWYRQILGQKVEFLVSFYNNEISEKSEIFDDQFSVERPDGSNFTLKIRSTKLEDSAMYFCASSVETGGLAQHFGDGTRLSIL.

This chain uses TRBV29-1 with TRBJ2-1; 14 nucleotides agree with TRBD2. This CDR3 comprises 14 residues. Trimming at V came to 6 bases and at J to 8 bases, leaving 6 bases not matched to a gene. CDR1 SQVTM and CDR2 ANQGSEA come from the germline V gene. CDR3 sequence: CSVGTSGSRDEQFF. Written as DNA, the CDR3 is TGCAGCGTCGGGACTAGCGGGAGTCGAGATGAGCAGTTCTTC.

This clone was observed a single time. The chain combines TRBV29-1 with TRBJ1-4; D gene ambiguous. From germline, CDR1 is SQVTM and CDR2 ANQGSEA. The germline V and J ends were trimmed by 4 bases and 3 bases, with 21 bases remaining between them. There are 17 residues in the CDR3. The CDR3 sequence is CSVVPAGPRPSNEKLFF. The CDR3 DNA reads TGCAGCGTTGTCCCGGCCGGGCCCCGCCCGTCTAATGAAAAACTGTTTTTT.

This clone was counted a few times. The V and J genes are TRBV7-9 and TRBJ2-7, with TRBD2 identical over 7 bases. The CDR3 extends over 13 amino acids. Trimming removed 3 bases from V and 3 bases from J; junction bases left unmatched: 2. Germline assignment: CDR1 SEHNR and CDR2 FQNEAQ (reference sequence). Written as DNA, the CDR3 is TGTGCCAGCAGCTTGGGGGAGGGCTACGAGCAGTACTTC. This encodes CASSLGEGYEQYF. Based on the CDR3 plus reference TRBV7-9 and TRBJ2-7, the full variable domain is DTGVSQNPRHKITKRGQNVTFRCDPISEHNRLYWYRQTLGQGPEFLTYFQNEAQLEKSRLLSDRFSAERPKGSFSTLEIQRTEQGDSAMYLCASSLGEGYEQYFGPGTRLTVT.